Listed below are T cell receptor beta chains from one sample, sequenced in a study of identifying expanded T cells in peripheral blood. Sequencing was performed with immunoSEQ multiplex PCR; in TCRdb, only in-frame clones are kept and a portion is missing. The profile shows some 120,000 clones, roughly 84% of them singletons. The sequencing sample was made of blood. The source is a person aged 18-70 years in good health. CDR3s include the opening cysteine and the closing phenylalanine or tryptophan. A D gene is named only where the DNA matches it firmly. Expanded clones are given a class, and other clones once, few, many or no size at all.

size	V	J	D	DNA	CDR3
NA	TRBV27	TRBJ2-2	NA	TGTGCCAGCAGTTTTTCAGGGTCGAACACCGGGGAGCTGTTTTTT	CASSFSGSNTGELFF
NA	TRBV6-5	TRBJ1-6	NA	TGTGCCAGCAGTTACTCGAAAAGGAATTCACCCCTCCACTTT	CASSYSKRNSPLHF
NA	TRBV5-4	TRBJ2-7	NA	TGTGCCAGCAGCCGCTATCCCGGACCGCCCTACGAGCAGTACTTC	CASSRYPGPPYEQYF
NA	TRBV19	TRBJ1-5	NA	TGTGCCAGCGATACAGAGTTATACAATCAGCCCCAGCATTTT	CASDTELYNQPQHF
NA	TRBV6-5	TRBJ1-6	NA	TGTGCCAGCAGTTACTCGACTAACGGACCCTCACCCCTCCACTTT	CASSYSTNGPSPLHF
few	TRBV6-5	TRBJ1-2	NA	TGTGCCAGCAGCTTATCTGAGACGTATGGCTACACCTTC	CASSLSETYGYTF
NA	TRBV11-3	TRBJ2-2	NA	TGTGCCAGCAGTTCTAACACCGGGGAGCTGTTTTTT	CASSSNTGELFF
NA	TRBV4-3	TRBJ2-5	NA	TGCGCCAGCAGCCAGGGACTGGAAGAGACCCAGTACTTC	CASSQGLEETQYF
NA	TRBV5-4	TRBJ2-7	NA	TGTGCCAGCAGCTTAGACGCCACAGGGCCCCTCTCCTACGAGCAGTACTTC	CASSLDATGPLSYEQYF
once	TRBV2	TRBJ2-7	TRBD1	TGTGCCAGCAGTGAATCGTGGACAGGGAAAACCTACGAGCAGTACTTC	CASSESWTGKTYEQYF
once	TRBV5-1	TRBJ2-5	TRBD1	TGCGCCAGCAGCTCCGGGACAGGGGTACAAGAGACCCAGTACTTC	CASSSGTGVQETQYF
NA	TRBV6-4	TRBJ1-5	NA	TGTGCCAGCAGTGAAGTGGCAGGGGTGCAGCCCCAGCATTTT	CASSEVAGVQPQHF
once	TRBV11-3	TRBJ1-1	NA	TGTGCCAGCAGCTTAGAAACAGGAATGAACACTGAAGCTTTCTTT	CASSLETGMNTEAFF
NA	TRBV27	TRBJ1-6	NA	TGTGCCAGCAGCCTGAGGGTTTCCATTTCACCCCTCCACTTT	CASSLRVSISPLHF
many	TRBV5-6	TRBJ1-6	TRBD1	TGTGCCAGCAGCATCGGAGGGACAGATTATTCACCCCTCCACTTT	CASSIGGTDYSPLHF
NA	TRBV30	TRBJ1-6	NA	TGTGCCTGGAGTCAGGCAGGCTATAATTCACCCCTCCACTTT	CAWSQAGYNSPLHF
NA	TRBV11-2	TRBJ1-5	NA	TGTGCCAGCAGCTTAGGACTGGGGCAGGACAATCAGCCCCAGCATTTT	CASSLGLGQDNQPQHF
NA	TRBV4-3	TRBJ2-7	NA	TGCGCCAGCAGCCAAGATCCTTTGGCCCTCTATGGGGAGCAGTACTTC	CASSQDPLALYGEQYF
NA	TRBV2	TRBJ1-2	NA	TGTGCCAGCAGTGAAGGGACGGAGCTGATGAAAAACTATGGCTACACCTTC	CASSEGTELMKNYGYTF
NA	TRBV6-6	TRBJ1-5	NA	TGTGCCAGCCAGGAAGTCTATAGCAATCAGCCCCAGCATTTT	CASQEVYSNQPQHF
once	TRBV19	TRBJ1-1	NA	TGTGCCACTACAGGGTACAAGCAAAAAGCTTTCTTT	CATTGYKQKAFF
NA	TRBV7-6	TRBJ1-3	NA	TGTGCCAGCAGCTTAGCCTCTGGAAACACCATATATTTT	CASSLASGNTIYF
NA	TRBV5-1	TRBJ2-6	TRBD2	TGCGCCAGCAGCTTGCCTCTCCGACTAGCGGGGGCCCGATCTCACTCTGGGGCCAACGTCCTGACTTTC	CASSLPLRLAGARSHSGANVLTF
once	TRBV4-1	TRBJ2-3	TRBD2	TGCGCCAGCAGCCAAGATCCCGCGGGGGGCCCCACAGATACGCAGTATTTT	CASSQDPAGGPTDTQYF
NA	TRBV19	TRBJ1-2	NA	TGTGCCAGTAAAATTAATAGGGGCGACTATGGCTACACCTTC	CASKINRGDYGYTF
NA	TRBV30	TRBJ2-7	NA	TGTGCCTGGAGTGCGGCTTACGAGCAGTACTTC	CAWSAAYEQYF
NA	TRBV6-1	TRBJ1-3	NA	TGTGCCAGCAGTGAAGCGCGAGGAAACACCATATATTTT	CASSEARGNTIYF
NA	TRBV4-3	TRBJ2-3	NA	TGCGCCAGCAGCCAAACCCCACGACAGGCAGATACGCAGTATTTT	CASSQTPRQADTQYF
NA	TRBV5-6	TRBJ2-1	TRBD1	TGTGCCAGCAGCTTGGCTCCGGGACAGGGATACAATGAGCAGTTCTTC	CASSLAPGQGYNEQFF
NA	TRBV7-2	TRBJ2-2	TRBD2	TGTGCCAGCAGCACCGGGACTAGCGGCACCTTAGGGGAGCTGTTTTTT	CASSTGTSGTLGELFF
NA	TRBV5-4	TRBJ1-1	NA	TGTGCCAGCAGCTTGCAACACAGCGCGAACACTGAAGCTTTCTTT	CASSLQHSANTEAFF
NA	TRBV5-1	TRBJ1-2	NA	TGCGCCAGCAGCCCCGGGGGGGTTTCCGGACCCTACTATGGCTACACCTTC	CASSPGGVSGPYYGYTF
NA	TRBV10-3	TRBJ2-1	TRBD2	TGTGCCATCAGTGGTCGGGCTAGCGGGGGGCGAGACAATGAGCAGTTCTTC	CAISGRASGGRDNEQFF
few	TRBV27	TRBJ2-5	TRBD1	TGTGCCAGCAGTCCGTGGACAGGGATGTACCAAGAGACCCAGTACTTC	CASSPWTGMYQETQYF
NA	TRBV30	TRBJ1-3	NA	TGTGCCTGTCGGCTGGGGGACCTAGCCTCTGGAAACACCATATATTTT	CACRLGDLASGNTIYF
NA	TRBV6-5	TRBJ1-5	NA	TGTGCCAGCAGTTACGCAGGCAATCAGCCCCAGCATTTT	CASSYAGNQPQHF
NA	TRBV6-5	TRBJ1-1	TRBD1	TGTGCCAGCAGTTACTCAAGGACAGGGGGAAACCTTGAAGCTTTCTTT	CASSYSRTGGNLEAFF
NA	TRBV4-1	TRBJ1-5	NA	TGCGCCAGCAGCCAGTTGGCAGGGAGCCAGCCCCAGCATTTT	CASSQLAGSQPQHF
NA	TRBV5-1	TRBJ2-1	TRBD2	TGCGCCAGTAGCACCTTGATACTTAGCGGGGGGGATGAGCAGTTCTTC	CASSTLILSGGDEQFF
few	TRBV14	TRBJ2-7	NA	TGTGCCAGCAGTCCTCGTTCCTACGAGCAGTACTTC	CASSPRSYEQYF